This entry lists 23 T cell receptor beta chains sequenced from one sample in a study of monozygotic twins with inflammatory bowel disease. TCRdb derives one entry per CDR3 protein from the 5' RACE reads, leaving out DNA. The table gives about 330,000 distinct CDR3 sequences; the top ten clones make up around 2% of it. Sequencing was performed on blood. These receptors came from a human donor with ulcerative colitis or Crohn's disease, or a healthy co-twin of an affected twin (not recorded which).

The rearrangement links TRBV4-3 to TRBJ1-2; TCRdb selects TRBD1, and the lack of DNA leaves this call unchecked. This CDR3 region has 16 residues. CDR1 and CDR2 (germline): LGHNA, YSLEER. Here the CDR3 reads CASSPDQTPQVYGYTF.

This chain connects TRBV12-3 or TRBV12-4 to TRBJ2-3; TCRdb gives TRBD1 as the D gene, but with no DNA this cannot be confirmed. This CDR3 is built from 13 residues. This chain's CDR3 is CASSFRGVDTQYF.

The chain carries TRBV10-3 and TRBJ2-7; checking the TCRdb D call of TRBD1 is not possible without DNA. The CDR3 totals 12 residues. Germline assignment: CDR1 ENHRY and CDR2 SYGVKD. The CDR3 reads CAINNDRAQQYF.

The genes are TRBV4-3 and TRBJ2-1; TCRdb selects TRBD2, and the lack of DNA leaves this call unchecked. Germline-derived CDR1 and CDR2 are LGHNA and YSLEER. The CDR3 has 18 amino acids. The CDR3 is CASSQEWARAGEYNEQFF.

The chain joins TRBV5-1 to TRBJ1-2. The length of the CDR3 is 15 residues. Germline V CDR1 and CDR2: SGHRS, YFSETQ. The CDR3 sequence: CASSLGRADNYGYTF.

The chain has TRBV4-1 and TRBJ2-7. Germline V gene lookup returns CDR1 MGHRA and CDR2 YSYEKL. The CDR3 sequence is 16 residues long. The CDR3 loop is CASSQGASYGDYEQYF.

The V call is TRBV4-3, the J call TRBJ2-5; TCRdb returns TRBD2, unconfirmable since there is no DNA. This CDR3 comprises 14 residues. The germline V gene has CDR1 LGHNA and CDR2 YSLEER. The CDR3 is CASSQDYSLALGYF.

The rearrangement links TRBV7-8 to TRBJ2-1; there is no DNA to check the TCRdb D call of TRBD1. CDR1 and CDR2 (germline): SGHVS, FQNEAQ. The CDR3 contains 15 residues. This CDR3 reads CASSLKGDPYNEQFF.

CDR3 amino acids: CASSVNVRGRSTNYGYTF. This chain uses TRBV11-1 with TRBJ1-2; TCRdb reports TRBD1, a call that lacks DNA to check it against. There are 18 residues in the CDR3. Germline lookup yields CDR1 SGHAT and CDR2 FQDESV (reference sequence). The variable domain in full, with the rest retrieved from reference TRBV11-1 and TRBJ1-2, is EAEVAQSPRYKITEKSQAVAFWCDPISGHATLYWYRQILGQGPELLVQFQDESVVDDSQLPKDRFSAERLKGVDSTLKIQPAELGDSAMYLCASSVNVRGRSTNYGYTFGSGTRLTVV.

This chain links TRBV6-2 or TRBV6-3 with TRBJ2-7; with no DNA, the TCRdb D assignment of TRBD2 cannot be verified. Per the germline V gene, CDR1 is MNHEY and CDR2 is SVGEGT. This CDR3 comprises 14 residues. This chain's CDR3 is CASSSISGADEQYF.

The gene calls are TRBV7-2 and TRBJ2-5; TCRdb's D call of TRBD1 is untestable without DNA. CDR3 length equals 13 residues. CDR1 is SGHTA, CDR2 FQGNSA, per germline. CDR3: CASSGGAVETQYF.

The gene calls are TRBV4-3 and TRBJ2-6; lacking DNA, the TRBD2 call made by TCRdb goes unchecked. The length of the CDR3 is 16 residues. The germline gives CDR1 LGHNA, CDR2 YSLEER. CDR3 residues: CASSQEAEGGANVLTF.

The chain carries TRBV5-1 and TRBJ2-3; the D call from TCRdb, TRBD1, cannot be confirmed without DNA. The CDR3 runs 13 residues. The V gene's germline CDR1 is SGHRS and CDR2 YFSETQ. The CDR3 sequence is CASSTRTTDTQYF.

This chain joins TRBV6-1 and TRBJ2-7. The germline V gene encodes CDR1 MNHNS and CDR2 SASEGT. The CDR3 covers 15 residues. The CDR3 region is CASSEDQLLLAEQYF.

CDR3 amino acids: CASSQGGDLWAFF. V is TRBV4-2 and J is TRBJ1-1. Germline V gene sequence: CDR1 LGHNA, CDR2 YNFKEQ. CDR3 length: 13 amino acids.

The chain recombines TRBV29-1 with TRBJ2-7; lacking DNA, the TRBD1 call made by TCRdb goes unchecked. CDR1 SQVTM and CDR2 ANQGSEA come from the germline V gene. This CDR3 contains 13 residues. The CDR3: CSVSGQDHYEQYF.

CDR3 loop: CASLARDPPSGEQFF. The chain carries TRBV6-1 and TRBJ2-1; TCRdb outputs TRBD1, but without DNA this stays unchecked. Germline assignment: CDR1 MNHNS and CDR2 SASEGT. The CDR3 length is 15 residues.

The V call is TRBV5-4, the J call TRBJ2-3; checking the TCRdb D call of TRBD2 is not possible without DNA. This CDR3 comprises 15 residues. Germline assignment: CDR1 SGHNT and CDR2 YYREEE (reference sequence). CDR3: CASSRAGGPTDTQYF.

The rearrangement uses TRBV7-8 and TRBJ1-2. This CDR3 is built from 13 residues. CDR1 SGHVS and CDR2 FQNEAQ come from the germline V gene. CDR3 loop: CASSLRSGYGYTF.

The V and J genes are TRBV10-3 and TRBJ2-3; TCRdb reports TRBD1, a call that lacks DNA to check it against. Germline V CDR1 and CDR2: ENHRY, SYGVKD. The CDR3 spans 16 residues. CDR3: CAISERTDKLTDTQYF.

This chain uses TRBV3-1 with TRBJ2-7; there is no DNA to check the TCRdb D call of TRBD1. Germline CDR1 reads LGHDT; CDR2 reads YNNKEL (reference sequence). There are 15 residues in the CDR3. CDR3 sequence reads: CASRPGGGADHEQYF.

V is TRBV5-1 and J is TRBJ2-1; TCRdb calls TRBD1, which cannot be checked without DNA. The CDR3 loop spans 16 amino acids. The germline gives CDR1 SGHRS, CDR2 YFSETQ. The CDR3 here is CASSLVQGAGYNEQFF.

V is TRBV7-3 and J is TRBJ2-1. Per germline, CDR1 SGHTA and CDR2 FQGTGA. The CDR3 covers 14 residues. Here the CDR3 reads CASSLSVVDNEQFF.